This TCR beta chain originates from a study of blood T cells in healthy people across ages. About the research overall: Researchers report that template switching captured about one barcoded beta molecule per two T cells. Study-wide findings and caveats: Using unsorted PBMCs precluded a conclusive naive versus antigen-experienced comparison. TCR beta diversity was tightly associated with the proportion of naive T cells.

The second PCR ran roughly 7 to 12 cycles with a sample-barcoded 5' primer and J-beta primers. TCRdb independently ran MiXCR on the 5' RACE reads; one entry per CDR3 protein. This table holds nearly 800,000 distinct CDR3 sequences, approximately 60% found once. This clonotype was seen more than once but under ten times. Its antigen is not identified. Researchers collected 9.5 to 10 milliliters of peripheral blood from every single donor. The material sequenced was blood. The TCR comes from a man aged 35 to 55 in good health.

CDR3 coding DNA: TGTGCCAGCAGCTTGAGTCCTAACGAGCAGTACTTC. This sequence encodes CASSLSPNEQYF. The rearrangement links TRBV7-3 to TRBJ2-7; D not resolved. Trimming shortened V by 3 bases and J by 5 bases, and 8 bases separated the two germline ends. Germline-derived CDR1 and CDR2 are SGHTA and FQGTGA. The CDR3 runs to 12 residues.